The entry that follows covers one TCR beta chain sequence. The specificity of this receptor is unknown. The record has no base qualities; no much larger clone is one base away. The junction carries 14 bases between V and J, which are trimmed by 7 bases and 6 bases respectively. The CDR3 covers 13 residues, taking in both the cysteine and the phenylalanine. The entry retains the CDR3 DNA only, 39 bases that are in frame from base 1. The time point label for this specimen denotes: sample taken at primary tumor resection. Whole RNA extracted from tumor and nontumor lung tissue, or from cryopreserved PBMC samples, was used for TCR sequencing without cell sorting. Donors were 70 or so patients with early-stage, untreated non-small cell lung cancer from the lung TRACERx cohort. Only patients for whom sufficient RNA was available from at least two tumor regions were selected for TCR sequencing. The library came from 5' RACE. Sequencing took place on a NextSeq 500. To allow correction of PCR and sequencing errors, the TCR library protocol tagged every TCR cDNA molecule with a unique molecular identifier. Concerning the study's data processing: Decombinator tools were used for TCR identification, UMI-based error correction and CDR3 extraction. TCRs above a frequency of 2 per 1,000, corresponding to the top 1% of the tumor frequency distribution, were defined as expanded. Renyi diversity was computed with the R vegan package after each repertoire had been subsampled 100 times to 5,000 TCRs. To build CDR3 similarity networks, amino acid triplet string-kernel similarity was used, and CDR3s were connected when their pairwise similarity was above 0.82. The public reads were run again by TCRdb, first through fastp at Q25 and then through MiXCR, and only productive beta chains were kept. Rows are unified per CDR3 protein, each entry keeping the most common DNA and genes. The V and J calls reflect TCRdb's pipeline rather than the authors' work. The sample has about 92,000 distinct CDR3 sequences on record, roughly 12% of them singletons. Of the sample, about two fifths is held by the ten largest clones.

The data were taken from a study of spatial heterogeneity in lung cancer (dated by TCRdb to about 2019). Study-level background: Beta-chain transcripts were consistently detected in greater numbers than alpha-chain transcripts, which likely reflected higher beta-chain transcript abundance. In the raw uncorrected reads, each unique combination of TCR and UMI appeared more than ten times on average. In non-small cell lung cancer, the study made a quantitative comparison of TCR alpha and beta repertoires among multiple tumor regions, matched nontumor lung and blood. Nonsynonymous mutation counts, determined by whole-exome sequencing of tumor tissue, were related to features of the TCR repertoire. At surgery, around 200 tumor regions, roughly 63 matched nontumor lung samples and 56 PBMC samples were TCR-sequenced for both alpha and beta chains.

Study-level results and caveats: Confirming at a functional level the hypothesis that regional TCRs recognize regional mutations was considered to require additional single-cell paired TCR alpha and beta sequencing. Ubiquitous expanded tumor TCRs showed up in blood more often at tumor resection than at routine follow-up.

The chain employs TRBV12-3 or TRBV12-4 and TRBJ2-3, with no reliable assignment of the D segment. The TCR was taken from a male donor with early-stage non-small cell lung cancer. Sample: PBMCs, taken at surgery. The DNA sequence reads TGTGCCAGCACCCCCGACCCCTTGGATACGCAGTATTTT. This codes for CASTPDPLDTQYF.